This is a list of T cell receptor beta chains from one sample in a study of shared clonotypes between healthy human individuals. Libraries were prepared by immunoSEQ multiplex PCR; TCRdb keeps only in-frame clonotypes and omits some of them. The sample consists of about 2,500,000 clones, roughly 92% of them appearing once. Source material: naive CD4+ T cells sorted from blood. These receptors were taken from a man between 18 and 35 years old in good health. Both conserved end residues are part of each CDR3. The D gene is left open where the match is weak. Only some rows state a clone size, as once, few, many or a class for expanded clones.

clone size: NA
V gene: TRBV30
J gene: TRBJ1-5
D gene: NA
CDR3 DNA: TGTGCCTGGAGTGTACACTCGGGTTTCGATCAGCCCCAGCATTTT
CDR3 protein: CAWSVHSGFDQPQHF

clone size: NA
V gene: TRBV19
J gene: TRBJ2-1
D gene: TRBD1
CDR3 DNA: TGTGCCAGTAGCCGGAGGACGGGACAGGGAGACAATGAGCAGTTCTTC
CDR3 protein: CASSRRTGQGDNEQFF

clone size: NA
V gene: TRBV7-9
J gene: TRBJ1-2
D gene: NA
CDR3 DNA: TGTGCCAGCAGCTTAGAAGGACAGCTCTATGGCTACACCTTC
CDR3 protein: CASSLEGQLYGYTF

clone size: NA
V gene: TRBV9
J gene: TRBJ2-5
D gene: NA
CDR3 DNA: TGTGCCAGCAGCGCTCCAGGGTACCAAGAGACCCAGTACTTC
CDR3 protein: CASSAPGYQETQYF

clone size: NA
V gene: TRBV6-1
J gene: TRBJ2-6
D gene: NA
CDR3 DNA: TGTGCCAGCAGGGCGGTGAGATCTGGGGCCAACGTCCTGACTTTC
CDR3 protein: CASRAVRSGANVLTF

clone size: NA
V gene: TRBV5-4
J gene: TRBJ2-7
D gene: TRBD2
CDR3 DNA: TGTGCCAGCGGACTAGCCAACTCCTACGAGCAGTACTTC
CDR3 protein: CASGLANSYEQYF

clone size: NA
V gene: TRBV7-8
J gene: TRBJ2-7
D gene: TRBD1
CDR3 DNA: TGTGCCAGCAGCCACATGCCGGGACAGGAGTACGAGCAGTACTTC
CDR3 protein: CASSHMPGQEYEQYF

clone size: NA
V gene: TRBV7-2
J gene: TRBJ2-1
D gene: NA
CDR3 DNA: TGTGCCAGCAGCGCCGGGACTTACAGCTCCTACAATGAGCAGTTCTTC
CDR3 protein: CASSAGTYSSYNEQFF

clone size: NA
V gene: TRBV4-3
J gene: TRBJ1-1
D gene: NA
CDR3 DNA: TGCGCCAGCAGCCAAGAAGGCTCTGAAGCTTTCTTT
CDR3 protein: CASSQEGSEAFF

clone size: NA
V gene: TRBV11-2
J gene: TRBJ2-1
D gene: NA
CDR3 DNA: TGTGCCAGCAGCCTCGAGGGGGGGAGCTACAATGAGCAGTTCTTC
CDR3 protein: CASSLEGGSYNEQFF

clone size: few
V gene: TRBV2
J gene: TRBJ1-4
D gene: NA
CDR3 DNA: TGTGCCGGATCACAGACATTCCTTTCCGAAAAACTGTTTTTT
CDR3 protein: CAGSQTFLSEKLFF

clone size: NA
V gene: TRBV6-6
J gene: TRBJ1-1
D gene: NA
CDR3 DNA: TGTGCCAGCAGTTACGCGACGGGGTCGAACACTGAAGCTTTCTTT
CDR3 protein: CASSYATGSNTEAFF

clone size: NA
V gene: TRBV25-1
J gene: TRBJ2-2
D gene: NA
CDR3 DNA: TGTGCCAGCAGTTTAGCACATGCGAACACCGGGGAGCTGTTTTTT
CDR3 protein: CASSLAHANTGELFF

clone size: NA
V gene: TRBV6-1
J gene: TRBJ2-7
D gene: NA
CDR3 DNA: TGTGCCAGCAGTGAATTGGGAGGACGGCAGTACTTC
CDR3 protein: CASSELGGRQYF

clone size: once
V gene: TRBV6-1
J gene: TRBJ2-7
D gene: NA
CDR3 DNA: TGTGCCAGCGAAACAGGAGCCCTCTCCTACGAGCAGTACTTC
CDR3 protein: CASETGALSYEQYF

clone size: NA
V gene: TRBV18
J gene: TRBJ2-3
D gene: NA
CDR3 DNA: TGTGCCAGCTCACCTCTGGTTGAAACGCAGTATTTT
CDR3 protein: CASSPLVETQYF

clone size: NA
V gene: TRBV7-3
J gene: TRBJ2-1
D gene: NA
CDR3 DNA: TGTGCCAGCAGCTTAAAGGTTGGGGGGGCTCTCTACAATGAGCAGTTCTTC
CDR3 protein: CASSLKVGGALYNEQFF

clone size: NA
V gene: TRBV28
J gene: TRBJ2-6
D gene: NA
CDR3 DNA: TGTGCCAGCAGTTTCCCCTTGCAGCGGGCCTATTCTGGGGCCAACGTCCTGACTTTC
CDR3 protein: CASSFPLQRAYSGANVLTF

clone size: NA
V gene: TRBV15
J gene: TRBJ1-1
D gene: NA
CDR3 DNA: TGTGCCACCAGCAGAGCCAGGGGCATGAGCACTGAAGCTTTCTTT
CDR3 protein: CATSRARGMSTEAFF

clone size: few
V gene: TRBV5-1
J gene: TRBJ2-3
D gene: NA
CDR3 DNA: TGCGCCAGCAGCTTGACTGGGACAGATACGCAGTATTTT
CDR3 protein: CASSLTGTDTQYF

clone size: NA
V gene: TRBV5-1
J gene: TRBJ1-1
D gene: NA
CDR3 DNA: TGCGCCAGCAGCTTGTACGCCGGACAGAACACTGAAGCTTTCTTT
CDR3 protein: CASSLYAGQNTEAFF

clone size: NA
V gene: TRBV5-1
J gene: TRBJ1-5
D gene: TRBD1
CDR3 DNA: TGCGCCAGCAGCGTGGGACAGCCTAATCAGCCCCAGCATTTT
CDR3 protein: CASSVGQPNQPQHF

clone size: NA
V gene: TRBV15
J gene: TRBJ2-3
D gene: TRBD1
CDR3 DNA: TGTGCCACCAGCAGACCCCCCGACAGGGGGCAAACAGATACGCAGTATTTT
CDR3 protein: CATSRPPDRGQTDTQYF